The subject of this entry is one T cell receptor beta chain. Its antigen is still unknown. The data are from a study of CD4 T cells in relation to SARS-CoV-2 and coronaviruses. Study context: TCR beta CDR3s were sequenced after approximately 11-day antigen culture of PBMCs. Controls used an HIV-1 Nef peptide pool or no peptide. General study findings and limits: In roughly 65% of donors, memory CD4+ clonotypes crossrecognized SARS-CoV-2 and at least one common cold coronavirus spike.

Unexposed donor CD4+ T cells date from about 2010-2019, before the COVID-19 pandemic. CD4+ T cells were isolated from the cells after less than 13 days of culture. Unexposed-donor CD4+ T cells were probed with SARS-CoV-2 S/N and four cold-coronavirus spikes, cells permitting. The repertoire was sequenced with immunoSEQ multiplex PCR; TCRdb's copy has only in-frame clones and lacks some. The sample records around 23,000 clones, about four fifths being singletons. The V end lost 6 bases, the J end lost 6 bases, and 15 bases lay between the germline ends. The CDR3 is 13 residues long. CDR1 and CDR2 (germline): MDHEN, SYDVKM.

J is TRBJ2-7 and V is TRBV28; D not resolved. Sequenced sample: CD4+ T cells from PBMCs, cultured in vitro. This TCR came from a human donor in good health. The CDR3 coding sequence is TGTGCCAGCAGGGACGTAGGGCAGCTCGAGCAGTACTTC. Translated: CASRDVGQLEQYF. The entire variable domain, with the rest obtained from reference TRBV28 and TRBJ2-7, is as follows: DVKVTQSSRYLVKRTGEKVFLECVQDMDHENMFWYRQDPGLGLRLIYFSYDVKMKEKGDIPEGYSVSREKKERFSLILESASTNQTSMYLCASRDVGQLEQYFGPGTRLTVT.